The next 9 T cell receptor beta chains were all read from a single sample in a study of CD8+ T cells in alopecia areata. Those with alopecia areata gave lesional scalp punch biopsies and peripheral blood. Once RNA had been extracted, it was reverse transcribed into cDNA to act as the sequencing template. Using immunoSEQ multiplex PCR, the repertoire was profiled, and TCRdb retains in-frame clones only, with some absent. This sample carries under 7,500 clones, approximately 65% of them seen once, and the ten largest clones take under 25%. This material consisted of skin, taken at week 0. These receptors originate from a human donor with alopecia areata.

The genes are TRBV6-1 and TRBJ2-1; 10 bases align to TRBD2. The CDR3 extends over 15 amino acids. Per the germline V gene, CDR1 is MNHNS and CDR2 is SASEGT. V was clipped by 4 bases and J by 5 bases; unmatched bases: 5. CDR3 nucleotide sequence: TGTGCCAGCAGTGGAAGGACTAGCGGAAACAATGAGCAGTTCTTC. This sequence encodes CASSGRTSGNNEQFF.

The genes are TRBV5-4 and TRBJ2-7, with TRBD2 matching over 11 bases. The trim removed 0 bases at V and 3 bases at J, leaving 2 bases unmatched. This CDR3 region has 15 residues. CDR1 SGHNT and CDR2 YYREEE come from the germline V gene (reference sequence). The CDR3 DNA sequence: TGTGCCAGCAGCTTGGAGGGGACTAGCGGCTACGAGCAGTACTTC. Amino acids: CASSLEGTSGYEQYF.

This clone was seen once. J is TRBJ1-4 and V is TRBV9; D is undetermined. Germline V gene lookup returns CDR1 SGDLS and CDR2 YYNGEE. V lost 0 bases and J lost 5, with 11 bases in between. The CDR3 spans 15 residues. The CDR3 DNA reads TGTGCCAGCAGCGTAGGCTTCAGCCTGAATGAAAAACTGTTTTTT. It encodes CASSVGFSLNEKLFF. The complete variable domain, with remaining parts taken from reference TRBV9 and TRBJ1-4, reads DSGVTQTPKHLITATGQRVTLRCSPRSGDLSVYWYQQSLDQGLQFLIQYYNGEERAKGNILERFSAQQFPDLHSELNLSSLELGDSALYFCASSVGFSLNEKLFFGSGTQLSVL.

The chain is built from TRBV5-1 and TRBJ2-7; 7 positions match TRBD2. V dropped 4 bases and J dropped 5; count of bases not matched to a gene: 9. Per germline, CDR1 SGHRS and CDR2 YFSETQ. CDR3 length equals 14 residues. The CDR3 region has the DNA TGCGCCAGCAGCGGGACTACAAATTTAAACGAGCAGTACTTC. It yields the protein CASSGTTNLNEQYF.

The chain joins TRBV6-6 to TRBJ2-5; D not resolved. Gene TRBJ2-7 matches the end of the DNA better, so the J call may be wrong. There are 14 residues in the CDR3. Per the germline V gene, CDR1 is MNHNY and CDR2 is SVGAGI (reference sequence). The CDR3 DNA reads TGTGCCAGCAGTTACTCCCCAAACAGCTACGAGCAGTACTTC. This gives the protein CASSYSPNSYEQYF.

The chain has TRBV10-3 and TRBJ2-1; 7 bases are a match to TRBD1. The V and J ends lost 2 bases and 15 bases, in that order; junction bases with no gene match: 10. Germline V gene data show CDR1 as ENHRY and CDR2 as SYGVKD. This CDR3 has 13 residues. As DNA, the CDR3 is TGTGCCATCAGTGAGCCCAGTACAGGGGTAGGGTTCTTC. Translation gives CAISEPSTGVGFF.

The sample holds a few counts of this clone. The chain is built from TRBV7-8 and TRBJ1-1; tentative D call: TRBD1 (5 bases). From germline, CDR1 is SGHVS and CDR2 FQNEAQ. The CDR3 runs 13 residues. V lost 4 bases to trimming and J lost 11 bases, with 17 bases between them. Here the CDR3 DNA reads TGTGCCAGCAGCTCCCTCACAGGCAGGGCCGCTTTCTTT. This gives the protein CASSSLTGRAAFF.

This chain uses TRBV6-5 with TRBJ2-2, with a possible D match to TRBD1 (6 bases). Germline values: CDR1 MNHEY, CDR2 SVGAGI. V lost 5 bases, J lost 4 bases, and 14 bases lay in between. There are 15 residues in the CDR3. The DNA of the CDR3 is TGTGCCAGCAGTAAACAGGGAGTAGGCACCGGGGAGCTGTTTTTT. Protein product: CASSKQGVGTGELFF.

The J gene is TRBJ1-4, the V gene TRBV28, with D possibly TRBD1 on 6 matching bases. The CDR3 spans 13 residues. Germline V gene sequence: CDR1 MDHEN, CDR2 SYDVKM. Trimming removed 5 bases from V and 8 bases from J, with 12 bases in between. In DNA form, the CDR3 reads TGTGCCAGCAGTCCACGGACAGCAGAAAAACTGTTTTTT. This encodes CASSPRTAEKLFF.